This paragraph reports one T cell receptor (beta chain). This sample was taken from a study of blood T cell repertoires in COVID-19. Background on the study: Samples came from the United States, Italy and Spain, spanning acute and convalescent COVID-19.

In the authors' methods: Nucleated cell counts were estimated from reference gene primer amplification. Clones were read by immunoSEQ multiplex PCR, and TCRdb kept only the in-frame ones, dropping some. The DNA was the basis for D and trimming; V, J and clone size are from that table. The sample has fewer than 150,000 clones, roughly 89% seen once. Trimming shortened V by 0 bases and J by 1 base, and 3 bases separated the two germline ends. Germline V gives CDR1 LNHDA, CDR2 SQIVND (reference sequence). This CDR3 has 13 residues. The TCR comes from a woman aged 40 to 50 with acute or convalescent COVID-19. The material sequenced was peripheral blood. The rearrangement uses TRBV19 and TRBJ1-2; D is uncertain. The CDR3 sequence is CASSIDHNYGYTF. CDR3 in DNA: TGTGCCAGTAGTATAGACCATAACTATGGCTACACCTTC.